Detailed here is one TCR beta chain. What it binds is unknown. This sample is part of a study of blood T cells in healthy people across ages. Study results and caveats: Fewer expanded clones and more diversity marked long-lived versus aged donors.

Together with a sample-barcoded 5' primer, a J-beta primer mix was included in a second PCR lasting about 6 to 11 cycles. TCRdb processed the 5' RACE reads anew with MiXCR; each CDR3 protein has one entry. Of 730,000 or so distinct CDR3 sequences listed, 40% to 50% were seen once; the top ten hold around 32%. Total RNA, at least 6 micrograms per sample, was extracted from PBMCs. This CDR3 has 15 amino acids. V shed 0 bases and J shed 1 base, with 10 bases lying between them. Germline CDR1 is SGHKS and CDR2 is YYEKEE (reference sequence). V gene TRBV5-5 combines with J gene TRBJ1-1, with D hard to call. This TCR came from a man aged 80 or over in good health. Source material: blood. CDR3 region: CASSLAPIGNTEAFF. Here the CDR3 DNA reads TGTGCCAGCAGCTTGGCCCCGATTGGGAACACTGAAGCTTTCTTT.